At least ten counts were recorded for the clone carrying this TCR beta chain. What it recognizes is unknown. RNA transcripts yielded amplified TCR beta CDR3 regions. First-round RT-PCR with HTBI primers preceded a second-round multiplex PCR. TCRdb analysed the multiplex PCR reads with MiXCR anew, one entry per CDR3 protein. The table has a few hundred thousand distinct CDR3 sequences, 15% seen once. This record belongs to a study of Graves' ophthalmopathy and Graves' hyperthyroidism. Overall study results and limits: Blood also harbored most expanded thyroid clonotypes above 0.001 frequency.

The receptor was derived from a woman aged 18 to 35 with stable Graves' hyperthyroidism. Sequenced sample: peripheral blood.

DNA of the CDR3: TGTGCCAGCAGTCGCGTGACCTTGAACACTGAAGCTTTCTTT. Residues: CASSRVTLNTEAFF. This rearrangement joins TRBV6-4 to TRBJ1-1; D is ambiguous. Germline-derived CDR1 and CDR2 are MRHNA and SNTAGT. Trimming took 5 bases from V and 0 from J, leaving 10 bases between them. This CDR3 has 14 residues.